This TCR beta chain came from a study of blood T cells in healthy people across ages. Overall study: Template switching recovered approximately one barcoded beta molecule for every two T cells. Study-level results: TCR beta diversity, measured per million T cells, fell in a roughly linear way with age.

For this clonotype: No antigen is known for it.

It was with a sample-barcoded 5' primer and a J-beta primer mix that a second PCR of roughly 7 to 12 cycles was run. Using its own MiXCR run on the 5' RACE reads, TCRdb lists one record per CDR3 protein. Found here are over a million distinct CDR3 sequences, 40% to 50% of them singletons; the top ten hold approximately 17%. CDR3 length: 13 amino acids. In germline, CDR1 is WSHSY, CDR2 SAAADI. Trimming removed 2 bases from V and 9 bases from J, with 11 bases in between. Per-sample PBMC isolation yielded at least 6.5 million cells. The source is a woman aged 60 to 75 in good health. Sequencing was performed on blood. The rearrangement links TRBV10-2 to TRBJ2-1; D ambiguous. CDR3 nucleotide sequence: TGCGCCAGCAGTGAGGGGATACTGAGTGAGCAGTTCTTC. Its translation is CASSEGILSEQFF.